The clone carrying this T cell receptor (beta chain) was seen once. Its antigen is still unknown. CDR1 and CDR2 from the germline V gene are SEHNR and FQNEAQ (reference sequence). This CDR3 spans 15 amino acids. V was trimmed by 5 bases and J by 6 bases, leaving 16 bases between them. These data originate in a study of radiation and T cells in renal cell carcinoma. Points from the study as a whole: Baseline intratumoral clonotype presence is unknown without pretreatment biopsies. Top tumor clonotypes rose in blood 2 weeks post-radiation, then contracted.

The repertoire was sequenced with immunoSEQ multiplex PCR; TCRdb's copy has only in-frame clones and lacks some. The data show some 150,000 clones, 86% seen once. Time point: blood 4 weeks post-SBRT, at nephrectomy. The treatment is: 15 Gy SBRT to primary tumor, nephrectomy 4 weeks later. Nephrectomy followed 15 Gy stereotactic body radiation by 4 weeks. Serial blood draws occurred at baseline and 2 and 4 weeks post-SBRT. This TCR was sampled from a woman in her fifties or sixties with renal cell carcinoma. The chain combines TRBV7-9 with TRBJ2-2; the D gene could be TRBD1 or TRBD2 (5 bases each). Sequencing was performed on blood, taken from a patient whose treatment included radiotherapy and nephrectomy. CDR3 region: CASSRGWATAGELFF. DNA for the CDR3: TGTGCCAGCAGCCGGGGCTGGGCTACGGCCGGGGAGCTGTTTTTT.